What follows are 22 T cell receptor beta chains derived from one specimen sequenced in a study of OX40 agonist ivuxolimab in advanced cancers. Sequencing used immunoSEQ multiplex PCR; TCRdb keeps in-frame clones, though not all of them. The sample lists roughly 50,000 clones, roughly four fifths occurring once. Sequenced material: CD4+ or CD8+ T cells sorted from blood, taken in a trial of the OX40 agonist ivuxolimab. These receptor sequences come from an adult with an advanced solid tumor such as melanoma, head and neck, liver or kidney cancer.

The V gene is TRBV9, the J gene TRBJ1-1; weak D call: TRBD1 (5 bases). Germline CDR1 and CDR2: SGDLS and YYNGEE. The CDR3 runs to 12 residues. Trimming shortened V by 0 bases and J by 7 bases, and 7 bases separated the two germline ends. For the CDR3, the DNA is TGTGCCAGCAGCGTAGTGGGGGGTGAAGCTTTCTTT. It codes for CASSVVGGEAFF.

The chain combines TRBV10-3 with TRBJ2-4, with D uncertain. This CDR3 has 15 residues. V gave up 3 bases and J gave up 1 base, with 10 bases separating them. From germline, CDR1 is ENHRY and CDR2 SYGVKD. In DNA, the CDR3 is TGTGCCATCAGTGATTGGGGAAACGCCAAAAACATTCAGTACTTC. Translating it yields CAISDWGNAKNIQYF.

The chain employs TRBV4-3 and TRBJ1-4, with D unresolved. Between the trimmed V and J ends, which lost 0 bases and 8 bases, there was a span of 16 bases. The CDR3 has 16 residues. Germline values: CDR1 LGHNA, CDR2 YSLEER. The CDR3 nucleotides are TGCGCCAGCAGCCAAGACCTCAGCAGTCCCTACGAAAAACTGTTTTTT. Its translation: CASSQDLSSPYEKLFF.

The CDR3 DNA follows: TGTGCCAGCAGCTTACGTCAGGAAAAACTGTTTTTT. This gives the protein CASSLRQEKLFF. This chain connects TRBV7-9 to TRBJ1-4; D call uncertain. The germline V gene encodes CDR1 SEHNR and CDR2 FQNEAQ (reference sequence). CDR3 size: 12 residues. V lost 2 bases and J 8 bases, leaving 6 bases between the germline ends.

The gene calls are TRBV18 and TRBJ2-1; 7 positions match TRBD1. The CDR3 sequence is 15 residues long. CDR1 is KGHSH, CDR2 LQKENI, per germline. The trim removed 0 bases at V and 8 bases at J, leaving 7 bases unmatched. The CDR3: CASSPPNRGGHEQFF. As DNA, the CDR3 is TGTGCCAGCTCACCACCGAACAGGGGCGGACATGAGCAGTTCTTC.

This clone was found once. V gene TRBV23-1 combines with J gene TRBJ1-4; 9 bases are a match to TRBD1. TRBV23-1 is flagged as an ORF with uncertain function. The CDR3 totals 17 residues. The V gene end was trimmed by 6 bases and the J gene end by 4 bases; junction bases not matched to a gene: 12. CDR3 sequence reads: CASRVTGGMESNEKLFF. As DNA, the CDR3 is TGCGCCAGCAGGGTGACAGGGGGGATGGAGAGTAATGAAAAACTGTTTTTT.

The V and J genes are TRBV30 and TRBJ2-5; D tentatively reads TRBD1 or TRBD2 (5 bases each). CDR1 GTSNPN and CDR2 SVGIG come from the germline V gene (reference sequence). V shed 4 bases and J shed 7 bases, with 22 bases lying between them. This CDR3 has 15 residues. The CDR3 DNA is TGTGCCTGGACCCCGCCGGGGACCTCACATCGGACCCAGTACTTC. Its translation is CAWTPPGTSHRTQYF.

This clone was counted between two and nine times. The chain recombines TRBV6-4 with TRBJ1-2; 8 bases are a match to TRBD1. The V gene's germline CDR1 is MRHNA and CDR2 SNTAGT. The CDR3 totals 13 residues. After removal of 9 bases from V and 4 bases from J, the junction contained 7 bases not matched to a gene. The CDR3: CAREDRVSYGYTF. The CDR3 DNA reads TGTGCCAGAGAGGACAGGGTGTCCTATGGCTACACCTTC.

The gene calls are TRBV5-6 and TRBJ2-1; 9 nucleotides match TRBD2. The CDR3 runs to 15 residues. Germline V gene lookup returns CDR1 SGHDT and CDR2 YYEEEE. The trim removed 2 bases at V and 6 bases at J, leaving 6 bases unmatched. The CDR3 nucleotides read TGTGCCAGCAGCTTCGGGCTAGCGGGGATCAATGAGCAGTTCTTC. Its translation is CASSFGLAGINEQFF. The full variable domain, rest sourced from reference TRBV5-6 and TRBJ2-1, is DAGVTQSPTHLIKTRGQQVTLRCSPKSGHDTVSWYQQALGQGPQFIFQYYEEEERQRGNFPDRFSGHQFPNYSSELNVNALLLGDSALYLCASSFGLAGINEQFFGPGTRLTVL.

The V gene is TRBV6-6, the J gene TRBJ1-1, with a weak D call TRBD1 (6 bases). V was cut by 5 bases and J by 2 bases, with 12 bases left in between. The CDR3 spans 14 residues. The germline gives CDR1 MNHNY, CDR2 SVGAGI (reference sequence). CDR3 protein: CASSHLQGNTEAFF. The CDR3 DNA sequence: TGTGCCAGCAGTCACCTACAGGGAAACACTGAAGCTTTCTTT.

The rearrangement uses TRBV5-6 and TRBJ1-5; D gene ambiguous. Germline CDR1 and CDR2: SGHDT and YYEEEE. Between the trimmed V and J ends, which lost 4 bases and 0 bases, there was a span of 11 bases. The CDR3 is made up of 15 amino acids. The CDR3 sequence is CASSLGPSSNQPQHF. The CDR3 nucleotides read TGTGCCAGCAGCCTGGGCCCATCTAGCAATCAGCCCCAGCATTTT.

A few counts support this clone. V and J are TRBV5-6 and TRBJ1-5, with 10 positions matching TRBD1. The CDR3 is 15 residues long. Germline CDR1 and CDR2: SGHDT and YYEEEE. Unmatched junction bases numbered 4, after V lost 3 bases and J lost 4 bases. The CDR3 reads CASSSLDRGNQPQHF. CDR3 nucleotides: TGTGCCAGCAGCTCCCTGGACAGGGGGAATCAGCCCCAGCATTTT.

This chain joins TRBV18 and TRBJ1-5, with D perhaps TRBD1 (5 bases). Trimming pared 6 bases from V and 5 bases from J, leaving 14 bases between. CDR3 length: 14 residues. CDR1 KGHSH and CDR2 LQKENI come from the germline V gene. CDR3 sequence reads: CASSKGHLDQPQHF. Here the CDR3 DNA reads TGTGCCAGCTCCAAGGGGCATTTGGATCAGCCCCAGCATTTT.

V usage is TRBV11-2 and J usage is TRBJ1-3; D call uncertain. V was clipped by 2 bases and J by 0 bases, with 8 bases between them. Germline V gives CDR1 SGHAT, CDR2 FQNNGV. The length of the CDR3 is 15 residues. For the CDR3, the DNA is TGTGCCAGCAGCTTAAATGCAGACTCTGGAAACACCATATATTTT. Translating gives CASSLNADSGNTIYF.

The rearrangement joins TRBV19 to TRBJ2-5, with 8 nucleotides matching TRBD2. The CDR3 is 14 residues long. V lost 7 bases and J lost 4; bases outside the gene matches: 8. Germline loops: CDR1 LNHDA, CDR2 SQIVND (reference sequence). CDR3 amino acids: CASKDGGAGETQYF. DNA for the CDR3: TGTGCCAGTAAGGACGGGGGGGCCGGAGAGACCCAGTACTTC. The whole variable domain, filled in from reference TRBV19 and TRBJ2-5, reads DGGITQSPKYLFRKEGQNVTLSCEQNLNHDAMYWYRQDPGQGLRLIYYSQIVNDFQKGDIAEGYSVSREKKESFPLTVTSAQKNPTAFYLCASKDGGAGETQYFGPGTRLLVL.

The chain combines TRBV5-1 with TRBJ2-3, with D unresolved. There are 14 residues in the CDR3. Germline V CDR1 and CDR2: SGHRS, YFSETQ. V lost 0 bases and J lost 1, with 6 bases in between. The CDR3 DNA reads TGCGCCAGCAGCTTGGGAGACGGCACAGATACGCAGTATTTT. Its translation: CASSLGDGTDTQYF. Full variable domain (rest looked up from reference TRBV5-1 and TRBJ2-3): KAGVTQTPRYLIKTRGQQVTLSCSPISGHRSVSWYQQTPGQGLQFLFEYFSETQRNKGNFPGRFSGRQFSNSRSEMNVSTLELGDSALYLCASSLGDGTDTQYFGPGTRLTVL.

The chain employs TRBV5-4 and TRBJ2-1; D unresolved. Germline CDR1 is SGHNT and CDR2 is YYREEE (reference sequence). Trimming stripped 6 bases from V and 9 bases from J, with 10 bases between. The CDR3 has 11 residues. The CDR3 loop reads CASTQSREQFF. The CDR3 DNA reads as TGTGCCAGCACCCAATCCCGTGAGCAGTTCTTC.

V gene TRBV9 combines with J gene TRBJ2-3; weak D call: TRBD1 (6 bases). Germline CDR1 SGDLS, CDR2 YYNGEE. This CDR3 is 16 amino acids long. Trimming left V 4 bases short and J 0 bases short, with 15 bases between. The CDR3 DNA sequence: TGTGCCAGCAGCCCGGGGAGACAGGCTAGCACAGATACGCAGTATTTT. The encoded protein is CASSPGRQASTDTQYF.

The chain employs TRBV5-1 and TRBJ1-2, with 10 bases lining up with TRBD1. The CDR3 is made up of 13 amino acids. Unmatched junction bases numbered 1, after V lost 2 bases and J lost 6 bases. Germline V gives CDR1 SGHRS, CDR2 YFSETQ. CDR3 nucleotide sequence: TGCGCCAGCAGCTTTGGGACAGGGGATGGCTACACCTTC. It is translated as CASSFGTGDGYTF.

This rearrangement joins TRBV7-9 to TRBJ2-2; 9 bases agree with TRBD2. V lost 1 base and J lost 4; bases outside the gene matches: 7. The V gene's germline CDR1 is SEHNR and CDR2 FQNEAQ (reference sequence). This CDR3 is built from 17 residues. For the CDR3, the DNA is TGTGCCAGCAGCTTAGTTTTTCAGCGGGGGGCCACCGGGGAGCTGTTTTTT. Protein: CASSLVFQRGATGELFF.

This chain links TRBV25-1 with TRBJ2-1, with TRBD2 matching over 8 bases. Germline V gene data show CDR1 as MGHDK and CDR2 as SYGVNS. The ends lost 2 bases at V and 13 bases at J; junction bases unmatched: 4. The CDR3 spans 12 residues. The CDR3 region is CASSELTSGQFF. The CDR3 nucleotides read TGTGCCAGCAGTGAACTTACTAGCGGCCAGTTCTTC. Complete variable domain (other parts from reference TRBV25-1 and TRBJ2-1): EADIYQTPRYLVIGTGKKITLECSQTMGHDKMYWYQQDPGMELHLIHYSYGVNSTEKGDLSSESTVSRIRTEHFPLTLESARPSHTSQYLCASSELTSGQFFGPGTRLTVL.

This chain joins TRBV7-3 and TRBJ2-7; D not certain. Trimming cost V 2 bases and J 7 bases, with 9 bases left between them. The CDR3 has 12 amino acids. The germline V gene encodes CDR1 SGHTA and CDR2 FQGTGA. CDR3 region: CASSLDTVEQYF. CDR3 DNA: TGTGCCAGCAGCTTAGACACAGTTGAGCAGTACTTC.